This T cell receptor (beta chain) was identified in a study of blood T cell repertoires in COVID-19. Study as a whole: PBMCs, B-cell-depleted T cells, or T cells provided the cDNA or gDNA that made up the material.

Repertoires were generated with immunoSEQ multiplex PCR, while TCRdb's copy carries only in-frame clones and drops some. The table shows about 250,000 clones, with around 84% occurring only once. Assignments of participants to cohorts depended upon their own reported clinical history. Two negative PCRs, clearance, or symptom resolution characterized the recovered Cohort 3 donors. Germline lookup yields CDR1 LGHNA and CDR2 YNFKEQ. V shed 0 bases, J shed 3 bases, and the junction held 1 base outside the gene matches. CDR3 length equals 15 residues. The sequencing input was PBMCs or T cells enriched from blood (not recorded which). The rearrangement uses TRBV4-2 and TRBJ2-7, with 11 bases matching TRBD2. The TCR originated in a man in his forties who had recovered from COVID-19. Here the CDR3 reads CASSQELAGDYEQYF. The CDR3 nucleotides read TGTGCCAGCAGCCAAGAACTAGCGGGAGACTACGAGCAGTACTTC.